This T cell receptor (beta chain) originates from a study of CD8+ T cells in alopecia areata. Study-wide context: Each day, treated patients took oral tofacitinib twice, at 5 to 10 mg per dose. Findings of the study overall: TCR sharing was clearer in mice than between patients, perhaps partly owing to patient HLA diversity.

V shed 2 bases and J shed 4 bases, with 14 bases lying between them. The germline V gene encodes CDR1 SEHNR and CDR2 FQNEAQ (reference sequence). The CDR3 covers 15 residues. On this clone: Its antigen is as yet unknown.

Following RNA extraction, reverse transcription yielded cDNA that acted as the sequencing template. Libraries were prepared by immunoSEQ multiplex PCR; TCRdb keeps only in-frame clonotypes and omits some of them. The sample has around 250,000 clones, about two thirds seen once. The chain recombines TRBV7-9 with TRBJ1-2; D gene uncertain. Specimen: CD4+ T cells sorted from blood, collected at week 0. The TCR comes from a human donor with alopecia areata. CDR3 nucleotides: TGTGCCAGCAGCTTACCCGCTGACGGTGGCTATGGCTACACCTTC. Amino acid sequence: CASSLPADGGYGYTF.